What follows are 25 T cell receptor beta chains derived from one specimen sequenced in a study of identical twins. Each CDR3 protein gets one entry after TCRdb re-called the 5' RACE reads with MiXCR. The table shows about 490,000 distinct CDR3 sequences, with roughly 15% occurring only once. The same data also went into a second study, on yellow fever vaccine responses in identical twins.

Sequencing input: CD4+ T cells sorted from blood. The receptors come from a woman between 18 and 30 years old in good health.

The V gene is TRBV11-2, the J gene TRBJ2-5, with 8 bases identical to TRBD2. The CDR3 has 17 residues. The V segment lost 7 bases and the J segment 6 bases; nucleotides outside the gene matches: 19. Germline CDR1 SGHAT, CDR2 FQNNGV. CDR3 protein: CASNPGGGQTAAKTQYF. Written as DNA, the CDR3 is TGTGCCAGCAACCCGGGGGGGGGGCAGACAGCCGCCAAGACCCAGTACTTC.

This clonotype was detected only a few times. The V and J genes are TRBV5-5 and TRBJ2-5, with D possibly being TRBD1 (5 bases). This CDR3 has 15 amino acids. Germline assignment: CDR1 SGHKS and CDR2 YYEKEE (reference sequence). The germline V and J ends were trimmed by 4 bases and 1 base, with 14 bases remaining between them. CDR3 amino acids: CASSRTAGIQETQYF. The CDR3 region has the DNA TGTGCCAGCAGCCGGACGGCAGGGATCCAAGAGACCCAGTACTTC.

This clonotype was detected ten times or more. This chain connects TRBV12-3 or TRBV12-4 to TRBJ2-1; 9 bases line up with TRBD1. Trimming cost V 5 bases and J 7 bases; bases outside gene matches: 9. This CDR3 is built from 15 residues. The CDR3 sequence is CASSPPGQGKNEQFF. CDR3 coding DNA: TGTGCCAGCAGTCCCCCTGGACAGGGGAAAAATGAGCAGTTCTTC.

V is TRBV14 and J is TRBJ2-5; weak D call: TRBD2 (6 bases). Germline V gene data show CDR1 as SGHDN and CDR2 as FVKESK. The V and J ends lost 1 base and 5 bases respectively, with 11 bases between them. The CDR3 is made up of 14 amino acids. CDR3 protein: CASSQGWRGETQYF. The CDR3 nucleotides read TGTGCCAGCAGCCAAGGGTGGAGGGGCGAGACCCAGTACTTC. The full variable domain, with the rest looked up from reference TRBV14 and TRBJ2-5, is EAGVTQFPSHSVIEKGQTVTLRCDPISGHDNLYWYRRVMGKEIKFLLHFVKESKQDESGMPNNRFLAERTGGTYSTLKVQPAELEDSGVYFCASSQGWRGETQYFGPGTRLLVL.

This clonotype has more than one count but fewer than ten. The chain carries TRBV5-1 and TRBJ2-3; 8 bases match TRBD2. Germline loops: CDR1 SGHRS, CDR2 YFSETQ. The CDR3 consists of 15 residues. With 6 bases clipped from V and 5 bases from J, the junction kept 11 bases outside the gene matches. CDR3 protein: CASKKSGGPGDTQYF. CDR3 nucleotides: TGCGCCAGCAAGAAATCGGGAGGGCCTGGAGATACGCAGTATTTT.

This clonotype came up a few times. J is TRBJ2-1 and V is TRBV5-1; D uncertain. CDR3 length: 14 residues. V was pared by 0 bases and J by 4 bases, with 8 bases between. Germline CDR1 reads SGHRS; CDR2 reads YFSETQ. CDR3 nucleotides: TGCGCCAGCAGCTTGGGCCAGGAGTACAATGAGCAGTTCTTC. Translation: CASSLGQEYNEQFF.

The genes are TRBV10-3 and TRBJ1-2; no clear D gene. The CDR3 totals 12 residues. V lost 4 bases to trimming and J lost 8 bases, with 11 bases between them. The germline gives CDR1 ENHRY, CDR2 SYGVKD. For the CDR3, the DNA is TGTGCCATCAGTGGACCGGTGACCGGCTACACCTTC. It specifies CAISGPVTGYTF.

This clonotype has just a few counts. This chain uses TRBV29-1 with TRBJ2-7, with TRBD2 matching over 15 bases. Trimming removed 7 bases from V and 5 bases from J; junction bases left unmatched: 3. Germline V lookup: CDR1 SQVTM, CDR2 ANQGSEA. This CDR3 contains 13 residues. The CDR3 protein is CSARTSGRDEQYF. CDR3 coding DNA: TGCAGCGCCCGGACTAGCGGGAGGGACGAGCAGTACTTC.

The chain uses TRBV20-1 and TRBJ2-3; D perhaps matches TRBD2 (7 bases). Germline CDR1 reads DFQATT; CDR2 reads SNEGSKA (reference sequence). The CDR3 spans 16 residues. The ends were cut back, 0 bases at V and 1 base at J, with 14 bases in the middle. For the CDR3, the DNA is TGCAGTGCTAGAGAGTTCGGGGGGCCCCGCACAGATACGCAGTATTTT. This sequence encodes CSAREFGGPRTDTQYF.

The table lists this clonotype with a few counts. Sequence at one end of the junction differs from germline and may be a read error. The V and J genes are TRBV6-5 and TRBJ1-1; the D gene is possibly TRBD1 (5 bases). Germline-derived CDR1 and CDR2 are MNHEY and SVGAGI. CDR3 length equals 15 residues. The CDR3 coding sequence is TGTGCCAGCAGCTACTACGACAGCAAGAACACTGAAGCTTTCTTT. Translating gives CASSYYDSKNTEAFF.

Many counts were recorded for this clonotype. This chain connects TRBV12-3 or TRBV12-4 to TRBJ2-3, with 7 nucleotides matching TRBD2. The CDR3 has 17 residues. With 0 bases clipped from V and 5 bases from J, the junction kept 11 bases outside the gene matches. The CDR3 loop reads CASSLARGLGGRDTQYF. CDR3 coding DNA: TGTGCCAGCAGTTTAGCGCGGGGACTGGGGGGGAGAGATACGCAGTATTTT.

V gene TRBV13 combines with J gene TRBJ2-2, with 7 bases identical to TRBD2. From germline, CDR1 is PRHDT and CDR2 FYEKMQ (reference sequence). The J segment lost 5 bases and the V segment lost 2 bases, leaving 11 bases of the junction unmatched. CDR3 length: 17 residues. In DNA form, the CDR3 reads TGTGCCAGCAGCTTAAGGGTCGGCGGGAGAGGTACCGGGGAGCTGTTTTTT. This translates into CASSLRVGGRGTGELFF.

This clonotype showed up just a few times. The rearrangement joins TRBV4-1 to TRBJ2-1; 12 bases agree with TRBD2. The trim removed 1 base at V and 3 bases at J, leaving 1 base unmatched. CDR1 and CDR2 (germline): MGHRA, YSYEKL. The CDR3 is made up of 16 amino acids. This CDR3 is CASSQATSGGYNEQFF. DNA of the CDR3: TGCGCCAGCAGCCAAGCGACTAGCGGGGGCTACAATGAGCAGTTCTTC.

The chain carries TRBV7-6 and TRBJ2-7; weak D call: TRBD2 (5 bases). Germline V gives CDR1 SGHVS, CDR2 FNYEAQ. V was pared by 1 base and J by 0 bases, with 7 bases between. CDR3 length: 14 residues. DNA for the CDR3: TGTGCCAGCAGCTTAGGGGAGCTCTCCTACGAGCAGTACTTC. Encoded protein: CASSLGELSYEQYF.

This clonotype was picked up a small number of times. The gene calls are TRBV4-1 and TRBJ2-1; possibly TRBD2 for D (6 bases). The CDR3 has 13 amino acids. CDR1 MGHRA and CDR2 YSYEKL come from the germline V gene. V was clipped by 5 bases and J by 9 bases, with 14 bases between them. CDR3 DNA sequence: TGCGCCAGCAGCTTAACACTAGCTCGTGAGCAGTTCTTC. It translates to CASSLTLAREQFF.

In its sample, this clonotype was seen a few times. The chain carries TRBV2 and TRBJ2-7; D possibly matches TRBD1 or TRBD2 (5 bases each). Germline CDR1 reads SNHLY; CDR2 reads FYNNEI. Trimming shortened V by 4 bases and J by 5 bases, and 12 bases separated the two germline ends. The CDR3 is made up of 13 amino acids. CDR3: CASSVPEGHEQYV. As DNA, the CDR3 is TGTGCCAGCAGTGTCCCTGAGGGGCACGAGCAGTACGTC.

Ten or more counts support this clonotype. The CDR3 loop reads CASSESAGSSYNEQFF. Here the CDR3 DNA reads TGTGCCAGCAGTGAATCAGCGGGGAGCTCCTACAATGAGCAGTTCTTC. J is TRBJ2-1 and V is TRBV2; 7 bases map to TRBD2. The CDR3 totals 16 residues. CDR1 SNHLY and CDR2 FYNNEI come from the germline V gene. The ends lost 2 bases at V and 0 bases at J; junction bases unmatched: 4. Based on the CDR3 plus reference TRBV2 and TRBJ2-1, the full variable domain is EPEVTQTPSHQVTQMGQEVILRCVPISNHLYFYWYRQILGQKVEFLVSFYNNEISEKSEIFDDQFSVERPDGSNFTLKIRSTKLEDSAMYFCASSESAGSSYNEQFFGPGTRLTVL.

The chain joins TRBV4-1 to TRBJ2-2; 8 bases are a match to TRBD2. V was pared by 0 bases and J by 4 bases, with 4 bases of the junction left unmatched. The CDR3 is 16 amino acids. Germline V gene lookup returns CDR1 MGHRA and CDR2 YSYEKL. The CDR3 loop reads CASSQEPGLVTGELFF. CDR3 DNA: TGCGCCAGCAGCCAAGAGCCGGGACTAGTCACCGGGGAGCTGTTTTTT.

V usage is TRBV10-3 and J usage is TRBJ1-2; 7 bases are a match to TRBD1. V shed 2 bases and J 2 bases; nucleotides not matched to a gene: 2. The CDR3 consists of 14 residues. Looked up from germline, CDR1 is ENHRY and CDR2 is SYGVKD. In nucleotides, the CDR3 is TGTGCCATCAGTGAGGCAGGGGGAAACTATGGCTACACCTTC. It codes for CAISEAGGNYGYTF.

Here the CDR3 DNA reads TGTGCCACCAGTGTTGGGACAGGTCCTTACGAGCAGTACTTC. Its protein product is CATSVGTGPYEQYF. This chain joins TRBV24-1 and TRBJ2-7; 8 bases are a match to TRBD1. In germline, CDR1 is KGHDR, CDR2 SFDVKD. This CDR3 is 14 amino acids long. Trimming cost V 5 bases and J 4 bases; bases outside gene matches: 6.

This chain connects TRBV7-9 to TRBJ2-1; the match to TRBD2 covers 9 bases. This CDR3 is 15 amino acids long. Germline CDR1 and CDR2: SEHNR and FQNEAQ (reference sequence). V was pared by 5 bases and J by 10 bases, with 12 bases of the junction left unmatched. This CDR3 is CASSPSRGGAKEQFF. The CDR3 nucleotides read TGTGCCAGCAGCCCAAGTCGCGGGGGGGCTAAAGAGCAGTTCTTC.

This clonotype was seen repeatedly, ten times or more. This chain uses TRBV12-3 or TRBV12-4 with TRBJ2-1; TRBD1 is a possible D gene (6 bases). The CDR3 is made up of 13 amino acids. V lost 1 base and J 9 bases, leaving 10 bases between the germline ends. The CDR3 is CASSLGDITEQFF. The DNA of the CDR3 is TGTGCCAGCAGTTTAGGGGACATTACTGAGCAGTTCTTC.

This clonotype occurred a few times. This rearrangement joins TRBV29-1 to TRBJ2-7, with 8 bases that match TRBD2. Per the germline V gene, CDR1 is SQVTM and CDR2 is ANQGSEA. This CDR3 region has 17 residues. V was pared by 0 bases and J by 9 bases, with 19 bases of the junction left unmatched. The CDR3 DNA reads TGCAGCGTTGAAGATCGGGATGTGGGCGGGAGGAAACGAGGGCAGTACTTC. Protein: CSVEDRDVGGRKRGQYF.

With respect to this clonotype: A much more abundant neighbour one base away suggests this may be a read error. This chain joins TRBV5-1 and TRBJ2-1; no reliable D call. The CDR3 length is 12 residues. Per germline, CDR1 SGHRS and CDR2 YFSETQ. CDR3 in amino acids: CSSSYSALEQFF. The CDR3 bases are TGCTCCAGCAGTTATTCGGCTCTTGAGCAGTTCTTC.

This clonotype was detected a few times. The gene calls are TRBV10-3 and TRBJ2-1; D might be TRBD2 (6 bases). The CDR3 is made up of 12 amino acids. V lost 10 bases and J lost 5, with 12 bases in between. Germline V gene lookup returns CDR1 ENHRY and CDR2 SYGVKD. In DNA form, the CDR3 reads TGTGCCACCAGGGACTCAGACAATGAGCAGTTCTTC. Protein sequence: CATRDSDNEQFF.